The 14 T cell receptor beta chains listed next were all sequenced from one sample in a study of early T cells in non-severe SARS-CoV-2 infection. Each CDR3 protein is one row after TCRdb ran MiXCR on the 5' RACE reads. The sample holds about 64,000 distinct CDR3 sequences; over 9.5% are singletons and the top ten take about 1.3%. This sample comprised whole blood, obtained at baseline. These TCRs come from an adult who was a healthcare worker with PCR-confirmed SARS-CoV-2 infection or an uninfected control (not recorded which).

The chain joins TRBV18 to TRBJ1-5, with TRBD1 matching 7 bases. Unmatched junction bases numbered 5, after V lost 5 bases and J lost 4 bases. CDR1 and CDR2 from the germline V gene are KGHSH and LQKENI. This CDR3 is built from 14 residues. Written as DNA, the CDR3 is TGTGCCAGCTCAGCCGACAGGGAGAATCAGCCCCAGCATTTT. Translation: CASSADRENQPQHF. The entire variable domain, with the rest obtained from reference TRBV18 and TRBJ1-5, is as follows: NAGVMQNPRHLVRRRGQEARLRCSPMKGHSHVYWYRQLPEEGLKFMVYLQKENIIDESGMPKERFSAEFPKEGPSILRIQQVVRGDSAAYFCASSADRENQPQHFGDGTRLSIL.

The J gene is TRBJ2-6, the V gene TRBV7-2; D might be TRBD1 or TRBD2, each matching 5 bases. Germline-derived CDR1 and CDR2 are SGHTA and FQGNSA. This CDR3 region has 18 residues. V lost 1 base and J lost 0, with 13 bases in between. In DNA, the CDR3 is TGTGCCAGCAGCTTAGACCCGGGACGGTTCTCTGGGGCCAACGTCCTGACTTTC. It codes for CASSLDPGRFSGANVLTF.

Only a few counts were recorded for this clonotype. This chain uses TRBV6-5 with TRBJ2-6; D is ambiguous. This CDR3 spans 17 amino acids. Germline CDR1 and CDR2: MNHEY and SVGAGI. Between the trimmed V and J ends, which lost 2 bases and 0 bases, there was a span of 11 bases. CDR3 region: CASSYKARSSGANVLTF. CDR3 sequence (DNA): TGTGCCAGCAGTTACAAGGCTAGAAGCTCTGGGGCCAACGTCCTGACTTTC.

Ten or more counts support this clonotype. This chain joins TRBV7-9 and TRBJ2-7, with D maybe TRBD2 (5 bases). Looked up from germline, CDR1 is SEHNR and CDR2 is FQNEAQ (reference sequence). V was trimmed by 2 bases and J by 7 bases, leaving 18 bases between them. The CDR3 contains 15 residues. The CDR3 reads CASSLSAGNSAEQYF. The DNA of the CDR3 is TGTGCCAGCAGCTTAAGCGCCGGGAACTCAGCGGAGCAGTACTTC.

J is TRBJ2-3 and V is TRBV28; D ambiguous. Germline CDR1 is MDHEN and CDR2 is SYDVKM. Trimming pared 3 bases from V and 4 bases from J, leaving 14 bases between. The CDR3 is made up of 15 amino acids. The CDR3 region has the DNA TGTGCCAGCAGTTTGGTGGGAATGGGGTCAGATACGCAGTATTTT. Translation gives CASSLVGMGSDTQYF.

This chain connects TRBV6-2 or TRBV6-3 to TRBJ2-3; tentatively, D is TRBD1 (6 bases). The CDR3 runs to 14 residues. Between the trimmed V and J ends, which lost 6 bases and 3 bases, there was a span of 13 bases. Germline loops: CDR1 MNHEY, CDR2 SVGEGT. CDR3 coding DNA: TGTGCCAGCAGACAACAGGGTACTACAGATACGCAGTATTTT. Amino acids: CASRQQGTTDTQYF.

The genes are TRBV20-1 and TRBJ2-1, with TRBD2 matching 7 bases. The J segment lost 8 bases and the V segment lost 5 bases, leaving 12 bases of the junction unmatched. CDR1 and CDR2 from the germline V gene are DFQATT and SNEGSKA (reference sequence). The CDR3 has 14 residues. The CDR3 is CSAVETSQAHEQFF. In DNA, the CDR3 is TGCAGTGCTGTAGAGACTAGCCAAGCCCATGAGCAGTTCTTC.

This clonotype was detected only a few times. The chain joins TRBV28 to TRBJ2-1; possible D gene TRBD2, 8 bases. This CDR3 spans 16 amino acids. Germline V gene data show CDR1 as MDHEN and CDR2 as SYDVKM. The V gene lost 4 bases and the J gene lost 1 base, with 14 bases spanning the gap. The CDR3 reads CASSSREGASYNEQFF. For the CDR3, the DNA is TGTGCCAGCAGTTCTCGGGAGGGGGCATCCTACAATGAGCAGTTCTTC.

This clonotype was seen only a few times. The V call is TRBV7-2, the J call TRBJ2-7; 10 bases agree with TRBD2. The CDR3 extends over 17 amino acids. V lost 5 bases, J lost 4 bases, and 14 bases stayed unmatched. Germline assignment: CDR1 SGHTA and CDR2 FQGNSA. CDR3 nucleotides: TGTGCCAGCAGCAGACGTCGACTAGCGGGTACAAAATACGAGCAGTACTTC. Its protein is CASSRRRLAGTKYEQYF.

This clonotype has a handful of counts. The chain couples TRBV7-2 to TRBJ1-5, with D unclear. In germline, CDR1 is SGHTA, CDR2 FQGNSA. The CDR3 length is 16 residues. V dropped 5 bases and J dropped 2 bases, with 16 bases sitting between them. CDR3 sequence reads: CASSPVANNGNQPQHF. For the CDR3, the DNA is TGTGCCAGCAGCCCCGTGGCGAATAACGGCAATCAGCCCCAGCATTTT. The full variable domain, rest sourced from reference TRBV7-2 and TRBJ1-5, is GAGVSQSPSNKVTEKGKDVELRCDPISGHTALYWYRQSLGQGLEFLIYFQGNSAPDKSGLPSDRFSAERTGGSVSTLTIQRTQQEDSAVYLCASSPVANNGNQPQHFGDGTRLSIL.

V is TRBV5-4 and J is TRBJ2-3; the match to TRBD2 covers 8 bases. With V trimmed by 0 bases and J by 6 bases, 12 bases remained unmatched. CDR1 SGHNT and CDR2 YYREEE come from the germline V gene (reference sequence). This CDR3 has 17 amino acids. CDR3 in amino acids: CASSLDSAGGWADTQYF. The CDR3 DNA reads TGTGCCAGCAGCTTGGATTCGGCGGGAGGATGGGCGGATACGCAGTATTTT.

This chain connects TRBV5-3 to TRBJ2-3, with 8 bases matching TRBD2. TRBV5-3 is an open reading frame whose function is uncertain. This CDR3 is built from 20 residues. With 1 base clipped from V and 0 bases from J, the junction kept 16 bases outside the gene matches. The CDR3 coding sequence is TGTGCCAGAAGCTTGTATACGAAGCGGGGGCCCCTCCCAAGCACAGATACGCAGTATTTT. This codes for CARSLYTKRGPLPSTDTQYF.

The chain joins TRBV9 to TRBJ2-3, with D possibly being TRBD1 (5 bases). The germline V and J ends were trimmed by 3 bases and 0 bases, with 8 bases remaining between them. The germline CDR1 and CDR2 sequences are SGDLS and YYNGEE. The CDR3 runs 14 residues. CDR3 sequence (DNA): TGTGCCAGCAGCGGGGGCCCTAGCACAGATACGCAGTATTTT. This sequence encodes CASSGGPSTDTQYF. The full variable domain, with the rest looked up from reference TRBV9 and TRBJ2-3, is DSGVTQTPKHLITATGQRVTLRCSPRSGDLSVYWYQQSLDQGLQFLIQYYNGEERAKGNILERFSAQQFPDLHSELNLSSLELGDSALYFCASSGGPSTDTQYFGPGTRLTVL.

In this sample, this clonotype turned up a few times. V is TRBV20-1 and J is TRBJ2-3; 9 bases map to TRBD1. The CDR3 totals 11 residues. V shed 5 bases, J shed 7 bases, and the junction held 1 base outside the gene matches. From germline, CDR1 is DFQATT and CDR2 SNEGSKA (reference sequence). CDR3 bases: TGCAGTGCTGGGACAGGGAATACGCAGTATTTT. The encoded protein is CSAGTGNTQYF.